The text below deals with one T cell receptor beta chain. Its matching antigen is unknown. The germline gives CDR1 LNHDA, CDR2 SQIVND (reference sequence). V gave up 8 bases and J gave up 0 bases, with 22 bases separating them. This CDR3 comprises 17 residues. This entry comes from a study of lymphopenia after photon versus proton radiotherapy. TCRdb's table, derived via immunoSEQ multiplex PCR, lists solely in-frame clones and lacks some. The data show under 25,000 clones, with about 85% seen just once and over 15% held by the top ten. General study points: Photon-treated patients lost naive T cells and TCR diversity; proton-treated stayed stable. After the lymphocyte nadir, photon-treated repertoires showed oligoclonal expansion, especially of CD8+ Temra cells. Post-nadir TCR diversity decline inversely tracked overall survival among those who died.

The clonotype originates from a man aged 55 to 70 with pancreatic cancer. The rearrangement uses TRBV19 and TRBJ1-2; D ambiguous. Sequenced here: peripheral blood, sampled from a patient treated with photon-based radiotherapy. CDR3 amino acids: CASAPRVTAATNYGYTF. The CDR3 nucleotides read TGTGCCAGTGCCCCGAGGGTTACCGCCGCCACTAACTATGGCTACACCTTC.